This entry lists 7 T cell receptor beta chains sequenced from one sample in a study of shared clonotypes between healthy human individuals. Method: immunoSEQ multiplex PCR; TCRdb's copy keeps in-frame clones and lacks some. The sample lists 950,000 to 1,300,000 clones, about 75% occurring once. What was sequenced was memory CD4+ T cells sorted from blood. Subset in this sample: CD45RA-negative fraction. Receptors originate from a young man in good health.

The chain combines TRBV5-1 with TRBJ2-3, with 9 bases lining up with TRBD2. Germline CDR1 SGHRS, CDR2 YFSETQ. The CDR3 has 17 residues. V was pared by 5 bases and J by 3 bases, with 13 bases of the junction left unmatched. CDR3 in amino acids: CASRPLGAGGPTDTQYF. Here the CDR3 DNA reads TGCGCCAGCAGACCCCTGGGGGCGGGAGGGCCGACAGATACGCAGTATTTT.

The chain combines TRBV7-9 with TRBJ1-1, with D tentatively TRBD1 (5 bases). Germline V gene sequence: CDR1 SEHNR, CDR2 FQNEAQ (reference sequence). Trimming took 4 bases from V and 1 from J, leaving 22 bases between them. The CDR3 consists of 18 residues. The chain's CDR3 is CASSSPGGVGRANTEAFF. CDR3 nucleotide sequence: TGTGCCAGCAGCTCCCCCGGGGGAGTGGGCAGGGCGAACACTGAAGCTTTCTTT. The whole variable domain, filled in from reference TRBV7-9 and TRBJ1-1, reads DTGVSQNPRHKITKRGQNVTFRCDPISEHNRLYWYRQTLGQGPEFLTYFQNEAQLEKSRLLSDRFSAERPKGSFSTLEIQRTEQGDSAMYLCASSSPGGVGRANTEAFFGQGTRLTVV.

This chain joins TRBV5-4 and TRBJ2-5, with TRBD2 matching over 7 bases. The CDR3 is 15 residues long. CDR1 is SGHNT and CDR2 is YYREEE in the germline V gene (reference sequence). Germline trimming cut 4 bases from V and 4 bases from J; bases unmatched to any gene: 10. The CDR3 protein is CASSPTTPGGETQYF. The DNA for the CDR3 is TGTGCCAGCAGCCCTACGACCCCGGGGGGAGAGACCCAGTACTTC.

This clone has only a few counts. The chain carries TRBV18 and TRBJ2-6, with D tentatively TRBD2 (6 bases). This CDR3 contains 18 residues. Trimming left V 5 bases short and J 0 bases short, with 17 bases between. The germline gives CDR1 KGHSH, CDR2 LQKENI. CDR3 protein: CASSTTGTPSSGANVLTF. As DNA, the CDR3 is TGTGCCAGCTCAACGACCGGGACTCCTAGCTCTGGGGCCAACGTCCTGACTTTC.

In regard to this clone: This sample also contains other DNA sequences that code for the same CDR3. The chain employs TRBV28 and TRBJ2-3; D gene uncertain. In germline, CDR1 is MDHEN, CDR2 SYDVKM. CDR3 size: 14 residues. Trimming removed 3 bases at V and 0 bases at J, with 7 bases between. CDR3 DNA sequence: TGTGCCAGCAGTTTTCGAGGTAGCACAGATACGCAGTATTTT. It specifies CASSFRGSTDTQYF.

V gene TRBV5-6 combines with J gene TRBJ1-3, with 7 bases lining up with TRBD1. V lost 4 bases and J lost 0; bases outside the gene matches: 4. Germline loops: CDR1 SGHDT, CDR2 YYEEEE. The length of the CDR3 is 15 residues. CDR3 DNA sequence: TGTGCCAGCAGCGGACAGGTGGGCTCTGGAAACACCATATATTTT. Protein: CASSGQVGSGNTIYF.

This chain connects TRBV7-2 to TRBJ2-1; 11 positions agree with TRBD2. Germline CDR1 is SGHTA and CDR2 is FQGNSA. The trim removed 5 bases at V and 1 base at J, leaving 4 bases unmatched. This CDR3 is 16 amino acids long. The CDR3 region has the DNA TGTGCCAGCAGCCAGACTAGCGGGGTATCCTACAATGAGCAGTTCTTC. Its protein product is CASSQTSGVSYNEQFF.